Below, 7 T cell receptor beta chains from the same sample are listed, as sequenced in a study of technical replicates of blood from several donors. Here immunoSEQ multiplex PCR was the method, and the copy in TCRdb shows in-frame clones only, minus some. The sample comprises roughly 100,000 clones, roughly 95% of which are singletons, and approximately 0.2% rests with the top ten. Sequenced: T cells isolated from PBMCs. Every receptor here comes from a human donor in good health.

The rearrangement uses TRBV5-6 and TRBJ2-7; TRBD2 aligns across 9 bases. Germline values: CDR1 SGHDT, CDR2 YYEEEE. The trim removed 5 bases at V and 4 bases at J, leaving 10 bases unmatched. CDR3 size: 15 residues. CDR3 amino acids: CASSLALAGTYEQYF. In nucleotides, the CDR3 is TGTGCCAGCAGTCTTGCGCTAGCGGGAACTTACGAGCAGTACTTC.

The chain has TRBV29-1 and TRBJ2-7, with 10 positions matching TRBD1. The CDR3 runs 12 residues. Per germline, CDR1 SQVTM and CDR2 ANQGSEA. Trimming cost V 6 bases and J 2 bases; bases outside gene matches: 1. CDR3 sequence reads: CSVGTGAYEQYF. The CDR3 coding sequence is TGCAGCGTGGGGACAGGGGCCTACGAGCAGTACTTC.

This chain uses TRBV27 with TRBJ2-1; 8 bases line up with TRBD1. Losses at the gene ends were 1 base for V and 8 bases for J; bases not matched to a gene: 4. The CDR3 has 14 residues. Germline CDR1 reads MNHEY; CDR2 reads SMNVEV (reference sequence). This CDR3 is CASSLFTGGHEQFF. The CDR3 nucleotides are TGTGCCAGCAGTTTATTTACAGGGGGGCATGAGCAGTTCTTC.

Only one count was recorded for this clone. The chain links TRBV5-1 to TRBJ1-1; D is possibly TRBD1 (6 bases). V lost 4 bases and J 2 bases, leaving 12 bases between the germline ends. CDR1 and CDR2 from the germline V gene are SGHRS and YFSETQ. The CDR3 runs 14 residues. The CDR3 is CASSPDRPNTEAFF. The CDR3, as DNA: TGCGCCAGCAGCCCGGACAGACCCAACACTGAAGCTTTCTTT. Full variable domain (missing parts from reference TRBV5-1 and TRBJ1-1): KAGVTQTPRYLIKTRGQQVTLSCSPISGHRSVSWYQQTPGQGLQFLFEYFSETQRNKGNFPGRFSGRQFSNSRSEMNVSTLELGDSALYLCASSPDRPNTEAFFGQGTRLTVV.

J is TRBJ2-2 and V is TRBV19; D may be TRBD2 (6 bases). Germline V gives CDR1 LNHDA, CDR2 SQIVND (reference sequence). This CDR3 has 12 amino acids. The ends were cut back, 5 bases at V and 7 bases at J, with 8 bases in the middle. The CDR3: CASSGGFGELFF. For the CDR3, the DNA is TGTGCCAGTAGTGGAGGGTTCGGGGAGCTGTTTTTT.

This chain connects TRBV4-1 to TRBJ2-1; 10 bases fit TRBD2. This CDR3 comprises 13 residues. In germline, CDR1 is MGHRA, CDR2 YSYEKL. Trimming cost V 8 bases and J 8 bases; bases outside gene matches: 6. The CDR3 spells CASRLAGRDEQFF. The DNA of the CDR3 is TGCGCCAGCCGACTAGCGGGTCGCGATGAGCAGTTCTTC.

The chain carries TRBV14 and TRBJ2-7; the D is unclear. The CDR3 loop spans 12 amino acids. The V end lost 3 bases, the J end lost 5 bases, and 8 bases lay between the germline ends. CDR1 is SGHDN, CDR2 FVKESK, per germline. CDR3 amino acids: CASSHVTHEQYF. As DNA, the CDR3 is TGTGCCAGCAGCCATGTTACACACGAGCAGTACTTC.